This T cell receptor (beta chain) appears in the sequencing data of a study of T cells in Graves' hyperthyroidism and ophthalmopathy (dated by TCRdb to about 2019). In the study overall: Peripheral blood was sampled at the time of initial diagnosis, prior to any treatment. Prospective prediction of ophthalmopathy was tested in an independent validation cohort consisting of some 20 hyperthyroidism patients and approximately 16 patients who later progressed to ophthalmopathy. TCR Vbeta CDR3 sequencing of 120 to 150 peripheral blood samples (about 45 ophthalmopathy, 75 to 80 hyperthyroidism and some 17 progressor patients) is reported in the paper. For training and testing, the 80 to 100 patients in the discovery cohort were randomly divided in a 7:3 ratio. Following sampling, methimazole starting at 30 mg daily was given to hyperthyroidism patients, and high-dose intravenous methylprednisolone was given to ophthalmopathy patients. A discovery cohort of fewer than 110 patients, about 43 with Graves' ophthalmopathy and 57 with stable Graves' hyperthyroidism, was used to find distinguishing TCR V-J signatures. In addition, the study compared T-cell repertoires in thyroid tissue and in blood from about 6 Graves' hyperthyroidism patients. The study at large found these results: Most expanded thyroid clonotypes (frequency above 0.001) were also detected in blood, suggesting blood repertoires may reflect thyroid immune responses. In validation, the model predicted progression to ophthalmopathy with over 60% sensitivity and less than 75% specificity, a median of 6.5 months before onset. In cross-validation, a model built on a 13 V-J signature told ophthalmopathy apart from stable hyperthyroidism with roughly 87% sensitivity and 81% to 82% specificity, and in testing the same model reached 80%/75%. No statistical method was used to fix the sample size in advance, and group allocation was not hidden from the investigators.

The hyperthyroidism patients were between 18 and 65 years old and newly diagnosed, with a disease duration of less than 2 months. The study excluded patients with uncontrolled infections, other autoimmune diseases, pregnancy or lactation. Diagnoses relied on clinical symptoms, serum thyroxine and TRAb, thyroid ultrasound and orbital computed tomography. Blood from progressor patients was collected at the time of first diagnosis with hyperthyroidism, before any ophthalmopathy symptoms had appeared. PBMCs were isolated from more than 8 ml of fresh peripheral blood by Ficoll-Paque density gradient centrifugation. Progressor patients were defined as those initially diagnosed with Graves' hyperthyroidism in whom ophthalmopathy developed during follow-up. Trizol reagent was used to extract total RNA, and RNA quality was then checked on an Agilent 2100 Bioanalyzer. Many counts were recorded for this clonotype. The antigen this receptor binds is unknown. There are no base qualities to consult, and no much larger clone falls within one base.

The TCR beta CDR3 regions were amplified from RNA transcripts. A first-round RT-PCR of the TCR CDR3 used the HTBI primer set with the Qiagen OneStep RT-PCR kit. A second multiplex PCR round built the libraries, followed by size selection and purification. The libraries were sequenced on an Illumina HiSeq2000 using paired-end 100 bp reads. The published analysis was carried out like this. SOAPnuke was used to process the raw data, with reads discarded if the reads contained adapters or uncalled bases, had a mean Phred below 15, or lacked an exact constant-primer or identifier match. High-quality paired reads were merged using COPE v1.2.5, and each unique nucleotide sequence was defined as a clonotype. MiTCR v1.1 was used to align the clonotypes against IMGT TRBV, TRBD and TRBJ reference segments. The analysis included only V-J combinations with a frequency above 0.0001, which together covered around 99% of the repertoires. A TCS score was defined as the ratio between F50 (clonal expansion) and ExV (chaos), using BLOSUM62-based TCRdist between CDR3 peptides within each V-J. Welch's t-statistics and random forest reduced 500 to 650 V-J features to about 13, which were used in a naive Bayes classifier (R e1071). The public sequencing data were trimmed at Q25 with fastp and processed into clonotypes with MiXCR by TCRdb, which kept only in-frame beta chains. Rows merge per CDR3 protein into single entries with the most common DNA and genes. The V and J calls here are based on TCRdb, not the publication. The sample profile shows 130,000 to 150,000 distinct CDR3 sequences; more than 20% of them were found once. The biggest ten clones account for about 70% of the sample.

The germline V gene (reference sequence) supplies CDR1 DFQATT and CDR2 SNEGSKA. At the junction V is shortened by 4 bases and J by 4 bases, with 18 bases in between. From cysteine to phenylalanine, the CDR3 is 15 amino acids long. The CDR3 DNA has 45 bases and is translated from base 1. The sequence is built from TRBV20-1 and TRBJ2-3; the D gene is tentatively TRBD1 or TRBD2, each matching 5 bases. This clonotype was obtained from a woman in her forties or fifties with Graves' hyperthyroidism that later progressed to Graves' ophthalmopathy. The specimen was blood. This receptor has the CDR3 CSAKKTAGRADTQYF. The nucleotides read TGCAGTGCTAAAAAAACTGCAGGGCGGGCAGATACGCAGTATTTT.